These 9 T cell receptor beta chains came from one sample sequenced in a study of T cells expressing NK-cell markers. From the 5' RACE reads, TCRdb lists one entry per CDR3 protein and no DNA. The sample's table shows some 140,000 distinct CDR3 sequences. The specimen sequenced was blood T cells: a sorted CD56 or NKG2C T cell subset, CD4+ or CD8+ T cells, or bulk PBMC T cells (not recorded which). The receptors shown here come from a woman aged 45-59 years in good health.

The rearrangement joins TRBV28 to TRBJ2-2. The CDR3 totals 14 residues. Germline CDR1 MDHEN, CDR2 SYDVKM. The CDR3 sequence is CASSITGYTGELFF.

The chain links TRBV27 to TRBJ1-5; without DNA, the TCRdb call of TRBD1 cannot be checked. This CDR3 has 14 residues. Looked up from germline, CDR1 is MNHEY and CDR2 is SMNVEV (reference sequence). The CDR3 loop reads CASSLGGLNQPQHF.

V and J are TRBV19 and TRBJ2-1; TCRdb names TRBD1, which stays unverified in the absence of DNA. This CDR3 has 12 residues. Per the germline V gene, CDR1 is LNHDA and CDR2 is SQIVND (reference sequence). This CDR3 is CASSTPYGEQFF.

This chain uses TRBV20-1 with TRBJ1-1; no DNA is available, so the TRBD1 call from TCRdb remains unchecked. The CDR3 runs 14 residues. CDR1 and CDR2 from the germline V gene are DFQATT and SNEGSKA (reference sequence). The CDR3 loop reads CSARDLGGGTEAFF.

V is TRBV6-5 and J is TRBJ2-1; TCRdb gives TRBD2 as the D gene, but with no DNA this cannot be confirmed. The CDR3 consists of 15 residues. Germline V CDR1 and CDR2: MNHEY, SVGAGI. The chain's CDR3 is CASSYGASGRNEQFF.

The chain has TRBV6-5 and TRBJ2-3; TCRdb proposes TRBD2, but this gene call is untestable without DNA. Per the germline V gene, CDR1 is MNHEY and CDR2 is SVGAGI. This CDR3 has 18 amino acids. The CDR3 reads CASSYSRDQGGGTDTQYF.

V usage is TRBV6-6 and J usage is TRBJ2-1; TCRdb indicates TRBD1, and absent DNA this call remains unverified. Germline V gene lookup returns CDR1 MNHNY and CDR2 SVGAGI (reference sequence). CDR3 length: 14 residues. The CDR3 is CASSYEGYYNEQFF.

The chain couples TRBV9 to TRBJ2-1. Per germline, CDR1 SGDLS and CDR2 YYNGEE. The CDR3 covers 14 residues. The CDR3 loop is CASRGSGVYNEQFF.

The chain couples TRBV20-1 to TRBJ1-2; TCRdb selects TRBD1, and the lack of DNA leaves this call unchecked. Germline assignment: CDR1 DFQATT and CDR2 SNEGSKA (reference sequence). The CDR3 runs 16 residues. This chain's CDR3 is CSARDMVTGINYGYTF.